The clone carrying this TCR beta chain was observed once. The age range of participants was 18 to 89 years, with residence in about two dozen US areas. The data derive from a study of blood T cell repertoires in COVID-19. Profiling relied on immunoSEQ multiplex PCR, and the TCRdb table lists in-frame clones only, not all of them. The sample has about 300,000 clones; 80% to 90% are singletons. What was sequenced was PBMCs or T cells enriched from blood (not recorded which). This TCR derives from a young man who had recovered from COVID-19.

The CDR3: CASTGTGGVWPKNIQYF. CDR3 coding DNA: TGTGCCAGTACGGGGACAGGGGGCGTTTGGCCCAAAAACATTCAGTACTTC. The V call is TRBV19, the J call TRBJ2-4; 12 bases are shared with TRBD1. The CDR3 length is 17 residues. Germline CDR1 is LNHDA and CDR2 is SQIVND (reference sequence). The V gene end was trimmed by 7 bases and the J gene end by 2 bases; junction bases not matched to a gene: 9. The full variable domain, rest sourced from reference TRBV19 and TRBJ2-4, is DGGITQSPKYLFRKEGQNVTLSCEQNLNHDAMYWYRQDPGQGLRLIYYSQIVNDFQKGDIAEGYSVSREKKESFPLTVTSAQKNPTAFYLCASTGTGGVWPKNIQYFGAGTRLSVL.